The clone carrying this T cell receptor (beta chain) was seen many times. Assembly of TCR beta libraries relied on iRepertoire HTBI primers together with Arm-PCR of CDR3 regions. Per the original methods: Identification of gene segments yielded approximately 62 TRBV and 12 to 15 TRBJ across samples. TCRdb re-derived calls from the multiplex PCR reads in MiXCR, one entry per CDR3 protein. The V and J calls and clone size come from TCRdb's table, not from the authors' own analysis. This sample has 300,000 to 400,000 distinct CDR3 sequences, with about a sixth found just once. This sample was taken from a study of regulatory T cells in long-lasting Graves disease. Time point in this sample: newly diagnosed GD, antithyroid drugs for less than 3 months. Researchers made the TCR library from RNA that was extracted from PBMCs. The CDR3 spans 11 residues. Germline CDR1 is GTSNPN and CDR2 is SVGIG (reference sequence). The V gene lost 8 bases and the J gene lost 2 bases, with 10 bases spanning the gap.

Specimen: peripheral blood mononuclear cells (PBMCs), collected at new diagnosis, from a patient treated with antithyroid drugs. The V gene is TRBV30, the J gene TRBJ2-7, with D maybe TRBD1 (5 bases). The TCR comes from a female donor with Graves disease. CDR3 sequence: CAVQQAYEQYF. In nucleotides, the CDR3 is TGTGCCGTTCAACAGGCCTACGAGCAGTACTTC.